The clone carrying this T cell receptor delta chain was picked up a small number of times. Its antigen is unknown. A far larger clone is only one base removed, so a read error is likely. The sample contains more than one DNA sequence encoding this CDR3. This entry belongs to a study of γδ T cells in repeated Plasmodium falciparum infection. Study summary: Malian repertoires were sampled cross-sectionally without transmission and longitudinally through febrile malaria. Study outcomes and limitations: Many TCRgamma sequences overlapped between individuals in stable Vgamma9/Vdelta2+ repertoires. Vdelta2-negative gammadelta repertoires appeared less diverse and less shared in Malian than Australian children.

TCRdb ran CATT on the multiplex PCR reads. The data hold approximately 90,000 delta-chain clones, with 0.9% to 1% observed a single time. Vgamma9/Vdelta2+ and Vdelta2-negative gammadelta T cells were flow-sorted from PBMC for bulk sequencing. Germline CDR1 is GEAIGNYY and CDR2 is EKD. Trimming took off 0 bases at V and 4 bases at J, with 11 bases between the two ends. The CDR3 spans 14 residues. The chain links TRDV2 to TRDJ1, with D maybe TRDD3 (5 bases). The J gene comes from matching the DNA to germline here; TCRdb lacks it. The source is a pool of human donors (malaria-infected and uninfected, not separated). Source material: gamma-delta T cells from blood. This CDR3 reads CACDTVRGRDKLIF. For the CDR3, the DNA is TGTGCCTGTGACACCGTGCGGGGGCGCGATAAACTCATCTTT.